This T cell receptor beta chain comes out of a study of cytomegalovirus exposure and HLA in healthy donors. Germline CDR1 is SGHRS and CDR2 is YFSETQ. After removal of 4 bases from V and 1 base from J, the junction contained 7 bases not matched to a gene. The CDR3 is 15 amino acids. The count of this clone is one. The study ran its PCR with 60 Vbeta and 13 Jbeta primers. Measured with immunoSEQ multiplex PCR; TCRdb has only the in-frame clones, and not every one. There are roughly 120,000 clones in the sample; more than 60% occur only once, and around 4% lies in the top ten. The sequenced sample consisted of PBMCs. The chain couples TRBV5-1 to TRBJ1-1; 7 bases are shared with TRBD1. The TCR was taken from a woman between 40 and 50 years old in good health and CMV-seronegative. This chain's CDR3 is CASSAAGTENTEAFF. The CDR3 DNA is TGCGCCAGCAGCGCCGCCGGGACAGAGAACACTGAAGCTTTCTTT.